The TCR beta chain described here comes from a study of cytomegalovirus exposure and HLA in healthy donors. At the level of the study: Across roughly 400 genotyped donors, 81% landed in the Caucasian-associated ancestry cluster. General observations from the study: Being productive about 87% or about 30% of the time was typical of most TCR beta V segments in an earlier analysis. The study had only CMV serostatus as immune exposure information.

Concerning this clone: Its antigen is undetermined.

A multiplex PCR was run with 60 Vbeta primers and 13 Jbeta primers. The data were produced by immunoSEQ multiplex PCR, yet TCRdb's version contains in-frame clones alone and is incomplete. The repertoire table contains about 58,000 clones. Material: PBMCs. The sequence came from a woman under 30 in good health and CMV-seronegative.

CDR3: CASSLSGGYQPQHF. In DNA, the CDR3 is TGCGCCAGCAGCTTGTCAGGAGGATATCAGCCCCAGCATTTT. V usage is TRBV5-1 and J usage is TRBJ1-5; no firm D call. Germline assignment: CDR1 SGHRS and CDR2 YFSETQ. V was trimmed by 1 base and J by 5 bases, leaving 10 bases between them. The CDR3 runs to 14 residues.